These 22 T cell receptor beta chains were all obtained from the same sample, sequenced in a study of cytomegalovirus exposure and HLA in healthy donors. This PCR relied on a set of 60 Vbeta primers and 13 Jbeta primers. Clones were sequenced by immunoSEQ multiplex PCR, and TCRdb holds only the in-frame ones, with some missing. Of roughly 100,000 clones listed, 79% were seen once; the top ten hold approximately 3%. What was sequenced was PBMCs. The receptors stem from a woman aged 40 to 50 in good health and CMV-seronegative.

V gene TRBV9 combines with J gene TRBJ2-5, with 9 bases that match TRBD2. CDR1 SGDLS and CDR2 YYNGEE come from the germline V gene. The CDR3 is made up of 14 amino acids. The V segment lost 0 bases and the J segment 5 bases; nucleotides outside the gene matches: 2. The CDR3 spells CASSVDSGSETQYF. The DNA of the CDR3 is TGTGCCAGCAGCGTAGATAGCGGGAGTGAGACCCAGTACTTC.

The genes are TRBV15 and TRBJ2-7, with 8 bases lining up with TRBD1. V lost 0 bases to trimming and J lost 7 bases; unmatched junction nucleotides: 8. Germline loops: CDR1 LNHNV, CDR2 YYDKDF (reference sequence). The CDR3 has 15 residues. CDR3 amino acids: CATSRDGQGAGEQYF. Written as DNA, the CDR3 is TGTGCCACCAGCAGAGATGGTCAGGGGGCGGGTGAGCAGTACTTC.

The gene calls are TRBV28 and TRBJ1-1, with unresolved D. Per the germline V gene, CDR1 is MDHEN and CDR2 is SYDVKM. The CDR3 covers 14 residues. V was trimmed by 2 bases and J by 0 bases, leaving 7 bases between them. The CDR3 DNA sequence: TGTGCCAGCAGTTTAAGTCAGATGAACACTGAAGCTTTCTTT. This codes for CASSLSQMNTEAFF. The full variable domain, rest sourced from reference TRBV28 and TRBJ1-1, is DVKVTQSSRYLVKRTGEKVFLECVQDMDHENMFWYRQDPGLGLRLIYFSYDVKMKEKGDIPEGYSVSREKKERFSLILESASTNQTSMYLCASSLSQMNTEAFFGQGTRLTVV.

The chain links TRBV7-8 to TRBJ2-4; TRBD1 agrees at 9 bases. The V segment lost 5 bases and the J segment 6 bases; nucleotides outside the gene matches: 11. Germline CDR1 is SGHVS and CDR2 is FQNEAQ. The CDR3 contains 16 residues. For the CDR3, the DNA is TGTGCCAGCAGCCCCGAAACTGGGACAGGGCTAAACATTCAGTACTTC. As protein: CASSPETGTGLNIQYF.

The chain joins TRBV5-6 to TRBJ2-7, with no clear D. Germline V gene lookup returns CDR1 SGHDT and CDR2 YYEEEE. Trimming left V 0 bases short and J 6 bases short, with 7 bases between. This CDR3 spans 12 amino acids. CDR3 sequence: CASSLVLAEQYF. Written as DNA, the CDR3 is TGTGCCAGCAGCTTGGTGTTGGCCGAGCAGTACTTC.

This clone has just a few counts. Written as DNA, the CDR3 is TGTGCCAGTAGTACCAGGGGAAGGGACACTGAAGCTTTCTTT. This encodes CASSTRGRDTEAFF. This chain links TRBV19 with TRBJ1-1; D might be TRBD1 (6 bases). Trimming cost V 4 bases and J 3 bases, with 12 bases left between them. This CDR3 comprises 14 residues. Per germline, CDR1 LNHDA and CDR2 SQIVND (reference sequence).

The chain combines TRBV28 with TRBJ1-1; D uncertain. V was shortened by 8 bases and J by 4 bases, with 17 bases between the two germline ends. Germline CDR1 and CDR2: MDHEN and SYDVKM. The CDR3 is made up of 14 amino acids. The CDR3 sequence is CASSPPDGSTEAFF. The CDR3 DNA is TGTGCCAGCTCCCCACCAGACGGGAGCACTGAAGCTTTCTTT.

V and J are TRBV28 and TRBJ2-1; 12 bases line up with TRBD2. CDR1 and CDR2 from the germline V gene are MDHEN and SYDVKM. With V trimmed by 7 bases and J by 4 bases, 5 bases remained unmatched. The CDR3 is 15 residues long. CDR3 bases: TGTGCCAGCACTCCGCTAGCGGGAGGGTACAATGAGCAGTTCTTC. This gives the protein CASTPLAGGYNEQFF.

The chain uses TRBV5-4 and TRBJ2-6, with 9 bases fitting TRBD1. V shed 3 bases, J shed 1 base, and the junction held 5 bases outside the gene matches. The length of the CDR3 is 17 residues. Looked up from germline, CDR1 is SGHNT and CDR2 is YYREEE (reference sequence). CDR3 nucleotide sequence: TGTGCCAGCAGCTCTAAAGGGACAGGGTCTGGGGCCAACGTCCTGACTTTC. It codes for CASSSKGTGSGANVLTF.

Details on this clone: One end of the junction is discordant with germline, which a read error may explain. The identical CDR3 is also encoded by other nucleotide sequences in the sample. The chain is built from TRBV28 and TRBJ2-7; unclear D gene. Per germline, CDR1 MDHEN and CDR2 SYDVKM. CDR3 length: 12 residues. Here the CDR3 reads CASSSSTYEQYF. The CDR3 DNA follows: TGCGCCAGCAGTTCATCTACGTACGAGCAGTACTTC. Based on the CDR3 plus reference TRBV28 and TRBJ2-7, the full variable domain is DVKVTQSSRYLVKRTGEKVFLECVQDMDHENMFWYRQDPGLGLRLIYFSYDVKMKEKGDIPEGYSVSREKKERFSLILESASTNQTSMYLCASSSSTYEQYFGPGTRLTVT.

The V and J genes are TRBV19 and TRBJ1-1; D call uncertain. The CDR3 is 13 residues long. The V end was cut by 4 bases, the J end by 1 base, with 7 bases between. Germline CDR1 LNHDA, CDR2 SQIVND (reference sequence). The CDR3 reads CASSSVSNTEAFF. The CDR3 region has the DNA TGTGCCAGTAGTAGCGTATCGAACACTGAAGCTTTCTTT.

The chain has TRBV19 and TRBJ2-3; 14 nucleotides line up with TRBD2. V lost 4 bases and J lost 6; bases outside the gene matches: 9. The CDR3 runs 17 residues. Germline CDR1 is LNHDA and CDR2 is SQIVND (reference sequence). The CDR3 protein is CASSNSGTSGRRDTQYF. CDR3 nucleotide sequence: TGTGCCAGTAGTAATTCTGGGACTAGCGGGAGAAGGGATACGCAGTATTTT.

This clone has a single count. CDR3: CASSLSFGAETQYF. The CDR3 nucleotides read TGTGCCAGTAGCCTATCCTTTGGGGCTGAGACGCAGTATTTT. V and J are TRBV19 and TRBJ2-3; weak D call: TRBD1 (5 bases). The germline gives CDR1 LNHDA, CDR2 SQIVND (reference sequence). V lost 6 bases and J 9 bases, leaving 19 bases between the germline ends. The length of the CDR3 is 14 residues.

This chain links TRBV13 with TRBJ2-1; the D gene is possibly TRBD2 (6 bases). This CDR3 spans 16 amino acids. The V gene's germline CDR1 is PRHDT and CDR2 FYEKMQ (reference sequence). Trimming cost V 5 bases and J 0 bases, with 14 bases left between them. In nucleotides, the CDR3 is TGTGCCAGCAGCCCCCCCGGGGGTACCTCCTACAATGAGCAGTTCTTC. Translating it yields CASSPPGGTSYNEQFF. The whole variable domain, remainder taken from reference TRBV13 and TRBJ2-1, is AAGVIQSPRHLIKEKRETATLKCYPIPRHDTVYWYQQGPGQDPQFLISFYEKMQSDKGSIPDRFSAQQFSDYHSELNMSSLELGDSALYFCASSPPGGTSYNEQFFGPGTRLTVL.

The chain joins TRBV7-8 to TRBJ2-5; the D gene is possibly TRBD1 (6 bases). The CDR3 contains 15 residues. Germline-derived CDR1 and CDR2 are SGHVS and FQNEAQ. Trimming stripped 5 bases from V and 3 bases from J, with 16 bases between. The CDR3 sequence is CASSAHGTLKETQYF. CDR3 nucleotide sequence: TGTGCCAGCAGCGCGCACGGGACACTTAAAGAGACCCAGTACTTC.

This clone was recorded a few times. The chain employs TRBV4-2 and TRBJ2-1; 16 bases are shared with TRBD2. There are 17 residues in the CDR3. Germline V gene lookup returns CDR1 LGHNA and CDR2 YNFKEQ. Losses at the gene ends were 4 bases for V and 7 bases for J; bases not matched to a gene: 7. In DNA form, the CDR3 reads TGTGCCAGCAGCCCCCCGGGACTAGCGGGAGGGCCGAATGAGCAGTTCTTC. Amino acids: CASSPPGLAGGPNEQFF.

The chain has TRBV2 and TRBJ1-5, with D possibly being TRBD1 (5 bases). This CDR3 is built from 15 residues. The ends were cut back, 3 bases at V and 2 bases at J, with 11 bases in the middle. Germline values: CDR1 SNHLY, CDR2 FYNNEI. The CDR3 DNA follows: TGTGCCAGCAGTGATCCTGGGGCTGGCAATCAGCCCCAGCATTTT. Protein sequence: CASSDPGAGNQPQHF.

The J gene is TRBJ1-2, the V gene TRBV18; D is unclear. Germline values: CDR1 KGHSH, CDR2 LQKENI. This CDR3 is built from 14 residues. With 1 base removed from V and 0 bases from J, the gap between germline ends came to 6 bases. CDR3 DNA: TGTGCCAGCTCACCACAGGGAGCTAACTATGGCTACACCTTC. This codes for CASSPQGANYGYTF.

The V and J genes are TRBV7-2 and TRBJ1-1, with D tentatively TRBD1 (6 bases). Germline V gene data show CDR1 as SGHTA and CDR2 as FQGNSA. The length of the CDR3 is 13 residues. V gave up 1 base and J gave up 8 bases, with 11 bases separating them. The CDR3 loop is CASSLGDTREAFF. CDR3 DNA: TGTGCCAGCAGCTTAGGGGACACGCGAGAAGCTTTCTTT. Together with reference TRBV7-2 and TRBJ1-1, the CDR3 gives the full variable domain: GAGVSQSPSNKVTEKGKDVELRCDPISGHTALYWYRQSLGQGLEFLIYFQGNSAPDKSGLPSDRFSAERTGGSVSTLTIQRTQQEDSAVYLCASSLGDTREAFFGQGTRLTVV.

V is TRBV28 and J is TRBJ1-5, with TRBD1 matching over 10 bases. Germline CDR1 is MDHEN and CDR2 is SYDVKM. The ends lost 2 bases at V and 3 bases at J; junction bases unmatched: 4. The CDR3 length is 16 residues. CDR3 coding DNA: TGTGCCAGCAGTTTAGACAGGGGGCGTATCAATCAGCCCCAGCATTTT. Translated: CASSLDRGRINQPQHF.

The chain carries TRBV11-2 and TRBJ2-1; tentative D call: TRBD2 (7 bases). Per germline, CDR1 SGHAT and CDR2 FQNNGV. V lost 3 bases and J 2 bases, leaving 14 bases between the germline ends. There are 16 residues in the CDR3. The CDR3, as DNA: TGTGCCAGCAGCTTCCTACGGCGGGGGCCCTACAATGAGCAGTTCTTC. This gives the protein CASSFLRRGPYNEQFF.

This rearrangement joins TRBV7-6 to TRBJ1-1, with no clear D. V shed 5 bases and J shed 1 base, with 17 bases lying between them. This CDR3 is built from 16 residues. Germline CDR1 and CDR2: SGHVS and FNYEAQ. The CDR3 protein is CASSPRDRLANTEAFF. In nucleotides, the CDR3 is TGTGCCAGCAGCCCGAGAGACCGATTAGCGAACACTGAAGCTTTCTTT.